The 26 T cell receptor beta chains reported below all come from one sample, sequenced in a study of blood T cell repertoires in COVID-19. TCRdb's table, derived via immunoSEQ multiplex PCR, lists solely in-frame clones and lacks some. The sample carries about 390,000 clones, 87% recorded once. The specimen was peripheral blood. These receptors were taken from a woman aged 55-75 years with COVID-19, enrolled during active disease.

The rearrangement joins TRBV6-1 to TRBJ1-2; the D gene is possibly TRBD1 (6 bases). Germline CDR1 and CDR2: MNHNS and SASEGT. V was pared by 3 bases and J by 4 bases, with 9 bases between. The CDR3 spans 13 residues. Written as DNA, the CDR3 is TGTGCCAGCAGTGATCCAGGGGCCTATGGCTACACCTTC. Protein product: CASSDPGAYGYTF.

This chain uses TRBV18 with TRBJ1-4; perhaps TRBD1 as D (5 bases). In germline, CDR1 is KGHSH, CDR2 LQKENI. There are 13 residues in the CDR3. V lost 5 bases to trimming and J lost 3 bases, with 7 bases between them. For the CDR3, the DNA is TGTGCCAGCTCAGCGGGGGCTAATGAAAAACTGTTTTTT. Encoded protein: CASSAGANEKLFF. Drawing the rest from reference TRBV18 and TRBJ1-4, the complete variable domain is NAGVMQNPRHLVRRRGQEARLRCSPMKGHSHVYWYRQLPEEGLKFMVYLQKENIIDESGMPKERFSAEFPKEGPSILRIQQVVRGDSAAYFCASSAGANEKLFFGSGTQLSVL.

The CDR3 here is CASSFYEVAGELFF. CDR3 coding DNA: TGTGCCAGCAGCTTCTATGAGGTGGCCGGGGAGCTGTTTTTT. The chain recombines TRBV6-5 with TRBJ2-2; D remains ambiguous. V was trimmed by 6 bases and J by 6 bases, leaving 14 bases between them. The CDR3 has 14 amino acids. Looked up from germline, CDR1 is MNHEY and CDR2 is SVGAGI.

The count of this clone is one. The V gene is TRBV5-6, the J gene TRBJ1-6; unclear D gene. The ends were cut back, 0 bases at V and 10 bases at J, with 14 bases in the middle. The CDR3 has 15 amino acids. Germline V gene lookup returns CDR1 SGHDT and CDR2 YYEEEE. The CDR3 region has the DNA TGTGCCAGCAGCTTGGGGGGTCGGGGTGGCTCACCCCTCCACTTT. This sequence encodes CASSLGGRGGSPLHF.

This chain connects TRBV7-9 to TRBJ1-1; no clear D. The CDR3 is 14 residues long. Germline V gene data show CDR1 as SEHNR and CDR2 as FQNEAQ (reference sequence). V lost 5 bases to trimming and J lost 6 bases, with 16 bases between them. CDR3: CASSHLEGLSEAFF. In DNA form, the CDR3 reads TGTGCCAGCAGCCATCTCGAGGGCTTGTCTGAAGCTTTCTTT.

The chain has TRBV28 and TRBJ2-6, with 10 positions matching TRBD1. Germline lookup yields CDR1 MDHEN and CDR2 SYDVKM. The CDR3 consists of 20 residues. V shed 6 bases, J shed 2 bases, and the junction held 16 bases outside the gene matches. CDR3 sequence reads: CASSPGQGRLRWTGANVLTF. The CDR3 DNA follows: TGTGCCAGCAGCCCGGGACAGGGGCGACTTCGTTGGACTGGGGCCAACGTCCTGACTTTC. Full variable domain (remainder filled in from reference TRBV28 and TRBJ2-6): DVKVTQSSRYLVKRTGEKVFLECVQDMDHENMFWYRQDPGLGLRLIYFSYDVKMKEKGDIPEGYSVSREKKERFSLILESASTNQTSMYLCASSPGQGRLRWTGANVLTFGAGSRLTVL.

V is TRBV7-4 and J is TRBJ1-5; unclear D gene. Germline CDR1 SGHVT, CDR2 SQSDAQ. The CDR3 has 15 amino acids. V was trimmed by 8 bases and J by 3 bases, leaving 17 bases between them. This CDR3 reads CASGLWGLDNQPQHF. The CDR3 nucleotides read TGTGCCAGCGGACTTTGGGGTTTGGACAATCAGCCCCAGCATTTT.

The rearrangement links TRBV27 to TRBJ2-7; D ambiguous. CDR1 and CDR2 from the germline V gene are MNHEY and SMNVEV (reference sequence). Trimming took off 0 bases at V and 1 base at J, with 7 bases between the two ends. The CDR3 runs to 14 residues. CDR3: CASSLSQKSYEQYF. As DNA, the CDR3 is TGTGCCAGCAGTTTATCCCAGAAATCCTACGAGCAGTACTTC.

The chain employs TRBV5-1 and TRBJ1-6, with 9 bases that match TRBD1. The CDR3 is 17 amino acids. The ends lost 4 bases at V and 0 bases at J; junction bases unmatched: 5. CDR1 is SGHRS, CDR2 YFSETQ, per germline. In nucleotides, the CDR3 is TGCGCCAGCAGCACCGGACAGGGGAGCTCCTATAATTCACCCCTCCACTTT. Translated: CASSTGQGSSYNSPLHF.

This chain joins TRBV11-2 and TRBJ1-6, with TRBD1 as a possible D gene (5 bases). This CDR3 is built from 13 residues. The V gene's germline CDR1 is SGHAT and CDR2 FQNNGV. Trimming pared 5 bases from V and 7 bases from J, leaving 9 bases between. The CDR3 region has the DNA TGTGCCAGCAGCCCGGGGGGGAATTCACCCCTCCACTTT. The encoded protein is CASSPGGNSPLHF.

This clone was recorded once. The rearrangement links TRBV3-1 (or the pseudogene TRBV3-2) to TRBJ2-5, with TRBD2 as a possible D gene (5 bases). Germline-derived CDR1 and CDR2 are LGHDT and YNNKEL (reference sequence). The CDR3 extends over 16 amino acids. Trimming shortened V by 1 base and J by 0 bases, and 12 bases separated the two germline ends. The CDR3 DNA reads TGTGCCAGCAGCCAAGGTTCGGGGTATGACCAAGAGACCCAGTACTTC. This translates into CASSQGSGYDQETQYF.

This chain connects TRBV3-1 (or the pseudogene TRBV3-2) to TRBJ1-2, with 8 nucleotides matching TRBD1. There are 16 residues in the CDR3. The V segment lost 0 bases and the J segment 1 base; nucleotides outside the gene matches: 4. CDR1 LGHDT and CDR2 YNNKEL come from the germline V gene (reference sequence). The CDR3 DNA is TGTGCCAGCAGCCAAGATGCACAGGGGGTTAACTATGGCTACACCTTC. Translated, it gives CASSQDAQGVNYGYTF.

The chain is built from TRBV19 and TRBJ1-1; D possibly corresponds to TRBD1 (6 bases). Between the trimmed V and J ends, which lost 9 bases and 4 bases, there was a span of 27 bases. The CDR3 runs to 17 residues. In germline, CDR1 is LNHDA, CDR2 SQIVND (reference sequence). The CDR3 is CASQIGRGQREATEAFF. The DNA of the CDR3 is TGTGCCAGCCAAATAGGACGGGGGCAGCGGGAGGCCACTGAAGCTTTCTTT.

This chain uses TRBV7-9 with TRBJ1-3; a weak D match, TRBD1 (5 bases). The CDR3 has 16 amino acids. Trimming pared 5 bases from V and 0 bases from J, leaving 14 bases between. The germline gives CDR1 SEHNR, CDR2 FQNEAQ (reference sequence). The CDR3 loop is CASSPRWGASGNTIYF. The CDR3 DNA reads as TGTGCCAGCAGCCCCCGATGGGGCGCCTCTGGAAACACCATATATTTT. Filled out from reference TRBV7-9 and TRBJ1-3, the complete variable domain reads DTGVSQNPRHKITKRGQNVTFRCDPISEHNRLYWYRQTLGQGPEFLTYFQNEAQLEKSRLLSDRFSAERPKGSFSTLEIQRTEQGDSAMYLCASSPRWGASGNTIYFGEGSWLTVV.

The J gene is TRBJ1-5, the V gene TRBV4-1; 8 bases map to TRBD1. From germline, CDR1 is MGHRA and CDR2 YSYEKL. V was pared by 4 bases and J by 3 bases, with 8 bases of the junction left unmatched. The length of the CDR3 is 16 residues. CDR3 loop: CASSLGQGGDNQPQHF. The CDR3 region has the DNA TGCGCCAGCAGCCTTGGACAGGGTGGAGACAATCAGCCCCAGCATTTT.

For the CDR3, the DNA is TGTGCCAGCAGGGAGGGGGGGAGCTCCTACAATGAGCAGTTCTTC. Protein sequence: CASREGGSSYNEQFF. V is TRBV28 and J is TRBJ2-1; TRBD2 is a possible D gene (7 bases). V lost 6 bases and J lost 0, with 12 bases in between. From germline, CDR1 is MDHEN and CDR2 SYDVKM. This CDR3 comprises 15 residues. The whole variable domain, remainder taken from reference TRBV28 and TRBJ2-1, is DVKVTQSSRYLVKRTGEKVFLECVQDMDHENMFWYRQDPGLGLRLIYFSYDVKMKEKGDIPEGYSVSREKKERFSLILESASTNQTSMYLCASREGGSSYNEQFFGPGTRLTVL.

The V and J genes are TRBV28 and TRBJ2-2, with D maybe TRBD2 (7 bases). Trimming stripped 6 bases from V and 4 bases from J, with 12 bases between. This CDR3 comprises 14 residues. Germline loops: CDR1 MDHEN, CDR2 SYDVKM. The CDR3 DNA reads TGTGCCAGCAGAAGAGGGGGGGCCACCGGGGAGCTGTTTTTT. Amino acid sequence: CASRRGGATGELFF.

This chain links TRBV5-4 with TRBJ2-3; 10 bases are shared with TRBD1. With V trimmed by 3 bases and J by 5 bases, 9 bases remained unmatched. The V gene's germline CDR1 is SGHNT and CDR2 YYREEE (reference sequence). This CDR3 has 16 amino acids. The CDR3 sequence is CASSSLGTGVGDTQYF. The CDR3 DNA follows: TGTGCCAGCAGCTCACTTGGGACAGGGGTCGGAGATACGCAGTATTTT.

The CDR3 loop reads CASSQDWGGSYGYTF. CDR3 sequence (DNA): TGTGCCAGCAGCCAAGATTGGGGTGGGAGCTATGGCTACACCTTC. This rearrangement joins TRBV3-1 (or the pseudogene TRBV3-2) to TRBJ1-2; D call uncertain. The CDR3 runs to 15 residues. Germline V gene sequence: CDR1 LGHDT, CDR2 YNNKEL (reference sequence). V lost 0 bases and J 4 bases, leaving 12 bases between the germline ends.

The CDR3 DNA sequence: TGCGCCAGCAGCATTCGACAGGGCCAAAACATTCAGTACTTC. Its translation: CASSIRQGQNIQYF. The chain joins TRBV5-1 to TRBJ2-4, with TRBD1 matching 7 bases. V shed 4 bases and J 5 bases; nucleotides not matched to a gene: 6. Per germline, CDR1 SGHRS and CDR2 YFSETQ. This CDR3 spans 14 amino acids.

The V call is TRBV27, the J call TRBJ1-1; no reliable D call. This CDR3 comprises 13 residues. Trimming left V 3 bases short and J 8 bases short, with 13 bases between. The germline V gene has CDR1 MNHEY and CDR2 SMNVEV (reference sequence). In nucleotides, the CDR3 is TGTGCCAGCAGTTTCGGGGAGGGTTACGAAGCTTTCTTT. Encoded protein: CASSFGEGYEAFF.

The V gene is TRBV9, the J gene TRBJ2-1; D is possibly TRBD1 (6 bases). The length of the CDR3 is 16 residues. V was shortened by 0 bases and J by 2 bases, with 12 bases between the two germline ends. Germline CDR1 reads SGDLS; CDR2 reads YYNGEE. The DNA of the CDR3 is TGTGCCAGCAGCGTAGGTGGGGGCGCCCCCTACAATGAGCAGTTCTTC. Its protein is CASSVGGGAPYNEQFF.

The chain carries TRBV6-5 and TRBJ1-5; tentatively, D is TRBD1 (6 bases). Germline CDR1 MNHEY, CDR2 SVGAGI. The CDR3 is 14 residues long. Trimming removed 7 bases at V and 2 bases at J, with 12 bases between. The CDR3 reads CASNRAEGNQPQHF. The CDR3 coding sequence is TGTGCCAGCAACAGGGCTGAGGGCAATCAGCCCCAGCATTTT.

This clone was counted a few times. The V call is TRBV7-8, the J call TRBJ2-7, with D possibly TRBD1 on 5 matching bases. CDR1 SGHVS and CDR2 FQNEAQ come from the germline V gene. V lost 0 bases and J 1 base, leaving 10 bases between the germline ends. This CDR3 has 15 residues. CDR3 sequence reads: CASSLAGQRSYEQYF. CDR3 DNA sequence: TGTGCCAGCAGCTTAGCGGGGCAGAGATCCTACGAGCAGTACTTC.

The chain carries TRBV18 and TRBJ2-3; D might be TRBD1 (5 bases). The germline V gene encodes CDR1 KGHSH and CDR2 LQKENI. This CDR3 comprises 18 residues. Trimming stripped 5 bases from V and 0 bases from J, with 21 bases between. The DNA for the CDR3 is TGTGCCAGCTCAGCAGGCTTTGGGCAGGGCCCTAGCACAGATACGCAGTATTTT. Protein: CASSAGFGQGPSTDTQYF.

V is TRBV5-4 and J is TRBJ1-1; TRBD1 matches at 8 bases. CDR3 length: 15 amino acids. CDR1 SGHNT and CDR2 YYREEE come from the germline V gene (reference sequence). Unmatched junction bases numbered 6, after V lost 5 bases and J lost 0 bases. This CDR3 reads CASRRWTGMNTEAFF. CDR3 nucleotide sequence: TGTGCCAGCAGAAGATGGACAGGGATGAACACTGAAGCTTTCTTT.